The source of this TCR beta chain is a study of T cells in tuberculosis (dated by TCRdb to 2016 to 2019). About the investigation overall: In the study, CD1B tetramers and high-throughput TCR immunosequencing were combined to characterize T cells specific for the mycobacterial lipid antigen glucose monomycolate (GMM). A South African clinical cohort compared IGRA-negative adolescents, IGRA-positive adolescents with latent tuberculosis and adults with active tuberculosis, ten per group.

At study entry, adolescents were screened for latent tuberculosis infection by tuberculin skin test and QuantiFERON-TB GOLD In-Tube IGRA. Unsorted cryopreserved PBMC were immunosequenced, covering on average about 96,000 T cells per clinical donor. Eleven high schools in the Worcester region of the Western Cape, South Africa, served as enrollment sites for adolescents aged 12 to 18 years. Around ten M. tuberculosis-infected and approximately 10 uninfected adolescents were selected with matching for age and sex. PBMC from adolescents were isolated by density centrifugation from freshly drawn heparinized blood and were then cryopreserved. Broader findings and caveats from the paper: Compared with IGRA-negative controls, TCR-alpha repertoires from active tuberculosis had smaller mean NN-distances to GMM-specific TCRs, which suggests clonal expansion of these TCRs. Clinical samples were selected based on which cryopreserved specimens were available, and the active tuberculosis cases were adults whereas the controls were adolescents. The smaller NN-distances were partly driven by shorter CDR3-alpha lengths in active tuberculosis patients, and the difference for TCR-beta did not reach statistical significance. With the diverse GMM-specific repertoire as input, a classifier achieved 80% to 90% accuracy (AUROC 0.90), whereas GEM motif frequencies as input gave roughly 70% accuracy.

TCR libraries were generated with the immunoSEQ multiplex PCR assay, using TCR-beta and/or TCR-alpha/delta assays for each sample. The Illumina high-throughput platform was used to sequence the amplified TCR libraries. The original methods were these. Clustering and dimensionality reduction were performed using pairwise TCRdist distances among GMM-specific receptors from ex vivo sorted or in vitro expanded T cells. Each clinical repertoire was assigned a mean NN-distance score, defined as the average TCRdist to the nearest 10% of tetramer-positive reference sequences. GEM TCR motif frequency was computed as the fraction of unique TCRs matching known GEM sequences by V/J usage and CDR3 length. Active tuberculosis was classified by linear discriminant analysis with leave-one-out cross-validation, implemented in scikit-learn. The immuneACCESS repertoire file appears here via TCRdb, limited to in-frame rearrangements. These files lack a portion of the clones; in checked studies, under half of the deficit traces to unresolved V genes, and the cause of the others is not known. That table gives V, J and clone size, and the DNA gave D and trimming. The table for this sample lists some 30,000 clones; roughly 95% of them were counted only once. The ten most abundant clones make up 6.5% to 8% of the sample.

Comments on this clone: The target of this receptor is not known. No base qualities exist here, and no much larger clone lies one base off it.

Source material: PBMCs. The TCR comes from a donor between 10 and 35 years old with latent tuberculosis or without tuberculosis infection.

The DNA is TGTGCCAGCAGTTTTTTAGCGGGAGGGCTCAATGAGCAGTTCTTC. The translation is CASSFLAGGLNEQFF. The chain couples TRBV27 to TRBJ2-1, with 11 middle bases fitting TRBD2. The germline V gene (reference sequence) gives CDR1 as MNHEY and CDR2 as SMNVEV. Spanning cysteine to phenylalanine, the CDR3 consists of 15 amino acids. The DNA shown is the 45-base CDR3, in frame from base 1. Trimming takes 3 bases off V and 6 bases off J; junction bases not matched to a gene: 4.